The entry below gives a single TCR beta chain sequence along with its context. The data derive from a study of blood T cell repertoires in COVID-19. V lost 6 bases, J lost 5 bases, and 5 bases stayed unmatched. This CDR3 has 14 residues. Per the germline V gene, CDR1 is MNHEY and CDR2 is SVGAGI. Clones were read by immunoSEQ multiplex PCR, and TCRdb kept only the in-frame ones, dropping some. The table lists 100,000 to 150,000 clones, roughly four fifths of them singletons, with approximately 17% in the top ten. The chain combines TRBV6-5 with TRBJ2-7, with 12 bases lining up with TRBD1. Sequenced input: peripheral blood. The clonotype was recovered from a young man with COVID-19, enrolled during active disease. The CDR3 DNA reads TGTGCCAGCAGCGCCGGGACAGGGGGCAACGAGCAGTACTTC. This codes for CASSAGTGGNEQYF.